The 4 T cell receptor beta chains below were found in one sample sequenced in a study of CD8 T cells in ankylosing spondylitis. General study points: Characteristic, it appeared, of ankylosing spondylitis blood was a TCR beta motif of roughly eight highly homologous variants.

TCRdb reprocessed the 5' RACE reads with MiXCR, giving one entry per CDR3 protein. The sample carries under 550,000 distinct CDR3 sequences, about 25% recorded once. Antigens of these TCRs are unknown. Sequencing input: blood, either unsorted or a sorted T cell fraction (not recorded which). The receptors come from a male donor with ankylosing spondylitis.

This clonotype came up once. The chain recombines TRBV12-3 or TRBV12-4 with TRBJ1-5; D unresolved. The CDR3 totals 11 residues. V lost 3 bases, J lost 11 bases, and 8 bases lay in between. The CDR3 region has the DNA TGTGCCAGCAGTTTCCAGCAGTCCCAGCATTTT. Protein sequence: CASSFQQSQHF.

This clonotype came up a few times. This sequence joins TRBV5-1 and TRBJ2-2; 14 positions match TRBD2. Trimming cost V 4 bases and J 5 bases; bases outside gene matches: 10. This CDR3 region has 18 residues. The germline V gene has CDR1 SGHRS and CDR2 YFSETQ. The CDR3 nucleotides are TGCGCCAGCAGCCCGGGGACTAGCGGGAGAAAGATTACCGGGGAGCTGTTTTTT. As protein: CASSPGTSGRKITGELFF.

Details on this clonotype: At one boundary the junction diverges from the germline segment, which might be a read error. In DNA form, the CDR3 reads TGTGCCAGTACAGGGACTAGCGATCAGCCCCAGCATTTT. Translation: CASTGTSDQPQHF. The chain joins TRBV12-3 or TRBV12-4 to TRBJ1-5; tentatively, D is TRBD1 (6 bases). The CDR3 length is 13 residues.

This clonotype was observed a handful of times. This chain joins TRBV5-1 and TRBJ2-7; a possible D gene is TRBD2 (5 bases). The V end lost 4 bases, the J end lost 2 bases, and 16 bases lay between the germline ends. Germline V gives CDR1 SGHRS, CDR2 YFSETQ. This CDR3 comprises 15 residues. This chain's CDR3 is CASSPTQSGTYEQYF. The CDR3 nucleotides are TGCGCCAGCAGCCCTACCCAGTCGGGGACCTACGAGCAGTACTTC.